The entry below describes one T cell receptor (beta chain). Its antigen remains unknown. The data belong to a study of siplizumab effects on memory and regulatory T cells. The study's findings and limits: It seemed that naive T cells were more diverse than memory cells and were major contributors to the alloresponse. Of the proliferating CD4+ or CD8+ clones, roughly 80-96% lacked a naive or memory phenotype that could be assigned.

The study assayed about 10^5 TCR templates per sample. The repertoire was sequenced with immunoSEQ multiplex PCR; TCRdb's copy has only in-frame clones and lacks some. The data contain around 87,000 clones, more than 80% of them singletons. Sequencing was done on a sample of CD4+ T cells sorted from blood. This sequence originates from a human donor in good health.

The CDR3 reads CASSRITGTGGYEQYF. The CDR3 nucleotides are TGCGCCAGCAGCCGAATAACCGGGACAGGGGGCTACGAGCAGTACTTC. This chain connects TRBV4-1 to TRBJ2-7; 11 bases fit TRBD1. Germline CDR1 and CDR2: MGHRA and YSYEKL. CDR3 length: 16 amino acids. Trimming removed 4 bases from V and 3 bases from J; junction bases left unmatched: 8.